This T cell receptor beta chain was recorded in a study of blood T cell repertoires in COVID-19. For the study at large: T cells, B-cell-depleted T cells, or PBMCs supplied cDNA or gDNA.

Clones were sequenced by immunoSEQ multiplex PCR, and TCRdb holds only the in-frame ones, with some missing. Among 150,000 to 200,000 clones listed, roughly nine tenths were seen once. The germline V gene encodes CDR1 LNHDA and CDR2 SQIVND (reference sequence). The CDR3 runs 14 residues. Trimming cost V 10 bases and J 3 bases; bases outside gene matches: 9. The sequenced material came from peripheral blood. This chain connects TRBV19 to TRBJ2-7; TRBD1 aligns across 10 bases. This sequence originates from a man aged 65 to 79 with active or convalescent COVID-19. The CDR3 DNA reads TGTGCCACCCGCCGGGACAGGGGCAGCTACGAGCAGTACTTC. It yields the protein CATRRDRGSYEQYF. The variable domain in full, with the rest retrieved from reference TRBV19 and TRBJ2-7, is DGGITQSPKYLFRKEGQNVTLSCEQNLNHDAMYWYRQDPGQGLRLIYYSQIVNDFQKGDIAEGYSVSREKKESFPLTVTSAQKNPTAFYLCATRRDRGSYEQYFGPGTRLTVT.